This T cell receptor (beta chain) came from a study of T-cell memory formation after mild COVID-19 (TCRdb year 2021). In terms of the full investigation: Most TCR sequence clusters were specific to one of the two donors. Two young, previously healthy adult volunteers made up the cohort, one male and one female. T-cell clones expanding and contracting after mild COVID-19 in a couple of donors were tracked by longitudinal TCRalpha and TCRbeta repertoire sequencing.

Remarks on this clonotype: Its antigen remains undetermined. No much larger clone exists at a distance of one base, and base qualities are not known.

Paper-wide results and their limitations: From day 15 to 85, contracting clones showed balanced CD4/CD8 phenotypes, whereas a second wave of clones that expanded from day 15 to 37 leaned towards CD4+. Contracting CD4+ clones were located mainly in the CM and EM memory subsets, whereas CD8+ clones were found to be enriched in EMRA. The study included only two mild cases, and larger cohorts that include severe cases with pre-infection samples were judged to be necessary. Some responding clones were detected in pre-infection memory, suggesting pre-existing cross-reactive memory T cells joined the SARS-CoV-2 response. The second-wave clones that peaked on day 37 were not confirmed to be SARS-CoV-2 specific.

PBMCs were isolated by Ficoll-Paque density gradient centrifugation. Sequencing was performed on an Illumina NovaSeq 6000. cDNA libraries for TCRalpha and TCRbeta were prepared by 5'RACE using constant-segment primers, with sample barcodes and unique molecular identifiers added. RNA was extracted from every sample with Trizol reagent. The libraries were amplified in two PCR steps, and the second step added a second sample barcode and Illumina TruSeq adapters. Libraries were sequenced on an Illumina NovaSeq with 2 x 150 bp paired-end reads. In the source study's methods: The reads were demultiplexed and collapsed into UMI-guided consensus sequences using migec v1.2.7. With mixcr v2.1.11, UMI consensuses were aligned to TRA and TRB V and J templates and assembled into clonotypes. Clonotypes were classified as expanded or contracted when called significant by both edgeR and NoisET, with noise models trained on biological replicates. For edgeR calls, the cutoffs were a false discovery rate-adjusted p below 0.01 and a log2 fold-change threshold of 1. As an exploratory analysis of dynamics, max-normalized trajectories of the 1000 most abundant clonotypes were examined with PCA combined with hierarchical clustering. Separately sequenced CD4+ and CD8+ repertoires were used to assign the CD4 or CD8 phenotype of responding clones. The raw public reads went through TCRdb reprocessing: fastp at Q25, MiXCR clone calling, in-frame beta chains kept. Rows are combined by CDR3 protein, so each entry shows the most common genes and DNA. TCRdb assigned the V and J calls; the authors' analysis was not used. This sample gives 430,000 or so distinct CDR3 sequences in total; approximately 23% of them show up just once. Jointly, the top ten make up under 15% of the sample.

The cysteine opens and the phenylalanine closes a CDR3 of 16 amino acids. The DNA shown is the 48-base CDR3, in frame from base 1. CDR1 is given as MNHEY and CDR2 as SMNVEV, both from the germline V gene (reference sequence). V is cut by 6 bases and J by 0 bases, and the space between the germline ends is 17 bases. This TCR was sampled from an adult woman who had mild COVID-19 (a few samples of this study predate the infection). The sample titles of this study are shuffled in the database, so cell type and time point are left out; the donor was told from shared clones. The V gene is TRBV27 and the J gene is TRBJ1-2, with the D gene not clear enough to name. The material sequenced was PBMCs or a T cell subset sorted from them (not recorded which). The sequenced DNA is TGTGCCAGCAGCGCGAGGGTTGTTGGAGCTAACTATGGCTACACCTTC. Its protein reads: CASSARVVGANYGYTF.